Sequencing of this T cell receptor (beta chain) was carried out in a study of tumor and adjacent non-tumor tissue in lung cancer. Overall study context: Patients comprised 12 adenocarcinoma, a couple of squamous cell carcinoma and 1 small cell lung cancer. The patients, 10 to 11 men and 5 or 6 women, were about 31 to 85 with stage I to III disease. Study-level points and caveats: Tumor tissue had significantly higher TCR diversity than normal lung. Tumor repertoires had a smaller top 100 clone share than normal lung.

CDR3 length: 15 amino acids. Germline V gene sequence: CDR1 SGHAT, CDR2 FQNNGV. Three rounds of nested PCR, following a modified ARM-PCR protocol, produced the TCRbeta library. Each CDR3 protein gets one entry after TCRdb re-called the multiplex PCR reads with MiXCR. The data show approximately 79,000 distinct CDR3 sequences, around 59% seen once. Worth noting for this clonotype: The antigen is not known. The junction differs from germline at one of its ends, possibly a read error.

The template was RNA from unsorted bulk tissue. The receptor was isolated from a man aged 65-85 years with non-small cell lung cancer. The rearrangement links TRBV11-2 to TRBJ2-3; TRBD2 might be the D (6 bases). Sequencing was done on a sample of lung tumor tissue. CDR3 amino acids: CASSSVGRNTETQYF. CDR3 coding DNA: TGTGCCAGCAGTTCCGTGGGGAGGAACACAGAAACGCAGTATTTT.